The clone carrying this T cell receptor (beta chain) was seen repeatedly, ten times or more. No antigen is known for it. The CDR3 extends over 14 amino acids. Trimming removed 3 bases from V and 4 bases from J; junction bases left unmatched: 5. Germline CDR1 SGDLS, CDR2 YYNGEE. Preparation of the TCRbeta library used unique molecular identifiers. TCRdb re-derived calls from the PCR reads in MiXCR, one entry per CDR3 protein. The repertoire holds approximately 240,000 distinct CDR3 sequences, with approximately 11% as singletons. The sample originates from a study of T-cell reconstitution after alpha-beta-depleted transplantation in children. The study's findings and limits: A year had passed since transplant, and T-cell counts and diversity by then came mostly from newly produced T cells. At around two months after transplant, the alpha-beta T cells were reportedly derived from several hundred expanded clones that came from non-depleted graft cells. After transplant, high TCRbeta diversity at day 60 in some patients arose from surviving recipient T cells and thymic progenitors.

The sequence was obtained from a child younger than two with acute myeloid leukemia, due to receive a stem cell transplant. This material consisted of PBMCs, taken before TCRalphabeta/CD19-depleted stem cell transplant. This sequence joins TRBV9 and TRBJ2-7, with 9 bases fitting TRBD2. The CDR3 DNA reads TGTGCCAGCAGCGGCGGGAGGGCCGGATACGAGCAGTACTTC. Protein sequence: CASSGGRAGYEQYF. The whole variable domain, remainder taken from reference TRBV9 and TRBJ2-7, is DSGVTQTPKHLITATGQRVTLRCSPRSGDLSVYWYQQSLDQGLQFLIQYYNGEERAKGNILERFSAQQFPDLHSELNLSSLELGDSALYFCASSGGRAGYEQYFGPGTRLTVT.